The next 23 T cell receptor beta chains were all read from a single sample in a study of cytomegalovirus exposure and HLA in healthy donors (dated by TCRdb to the late 2010s). Preparation of the library involved the immunoSEQ multiplex PCR assay. For the multiplex PCR, a mixture combining 60 forward primers for TCR Vbeta segments and 13 reverse primers for TCR Jbeta segments was used. TCRdb provides this immuneACCESS table in a form limited to in-frame rearrangements. Some clones are lacking; in checked studies, under half of them reflect an unresolved V gene, and why the rest are absent is not known. The sample yields about 230,000 clones; roughly 78% were counted once. Of the sample, more than 0.45% is held by the ten largest clones. Specimen: PBMCs. These receptor sequences come from a boy younger than 18 in good health and CMV-seronegative.

The V and J genes are TRBV11-2 and TRBJ1-2, with D perhaps TRBD1 (6 bases). V gave up 4 bases and J gave up 4 bases, with 13 bases separating them. The CDR3 is 14 residues long. CDR1 and CDR2 from the germline V gene are SGHAT and FQNNGV. Written as DNA, the CDR3 is TGTGCCAGCAGCTCCGGCACAGGGAGCTATGGCTACACCTTC. Translation gives CASSSGTGSYGYTF.

V usage is TRBV5-1 and J usage is TRBJ2-3; D uncertain. Germline V gives CDR1 SGHRS, CDR2 YFSETQ. V was clipped by 3 bases and J by 0 bases, with 8 bases between them. CDR3 length: 14 residues. The CDR3 region is CASSWRGSTDTQYF. CDR3 sequence (DNA): TGCGCCAGCAGCTGGCGCGGAAGCACAGATACGCAGTATTTT.

With respect to this clone: The junction shows a germline mismatch at one end, possibly a read error. V usage is TRBV7-7 and J usage is TRBJ2-5, with D unclear. This CDR3 region has 14 residues. CDR1 is SSHAT, CDR2 FNYEAQ, per germline (reference sequence). The DNA for the CDR3 is TGTGCTAGCAGCTTAGAATTGAGTAGCGAGACCCAGTACTTC. Translation: CASSLELSSETQYF. Looking up the rest from reference TRBV7-7 and TRBJ2-5 gives the full variable domain: GAGVSQSPRYKVTKRGQDVTLRCDPISSHATLYWYQQALGQGPEFLTYFNYEAQPDKSGLPSDRFSAERPEGSISTLTIQRTEQRDSAMYRCASSLELSSETQYFGPGTRLLVL.

This chain connects TRBV6-6 to TRBJ2-3; TRBD1 aligns across 7 bases. Germline assignment: CDR1 MNHNY and CDR2 SVGAGI (reference sequence). The CDR3 loop spans 14 amino acids. The ends lost 2 bases at V and 3 bases at J; junction bases unmatched: 2. CDR3 residues: CASSYRGRTDTQYF. In DNA form, the CDR3 reads TGTGCCAGCAGTTACAGGGGGCGGACAGATACGCAGTATTTT.

This chain connects TRBV2 to TRBJ2-3; TRBD1 aligns across 10 bases. The CDR3 sequence is 18 residues long. Germline lookup yields CDR1 SNHLY and CDR2 FYNNEI. The J segment lost 1 base and the V segment lost 9 bases, leaving 16 bases of the junction unmatched. The CDR3 bases are TGTGCCAGTACCCGGGACAGGGGCCTTCGACGCGGCACAGATACGCAGTATTTT. Residues: CASTRDRGLRRGTDTQYF.

This rearrangement joins TRBV19 to TRBJ1-5, with 9 bases that match TRBD1. The length of the CDR3 is 14 residues. J was trimmed by 7 bases and V by 7 bases; bases with no gene match: 8. CDR1 is LNHDA and CDR2 is SQIVND in the germline V gene (reference sequence). The CDR3 loop reads CASINRGLGQPQHF. CDR3 DNA sequence: TGTGCCAGTATTAACAGGGGGCTCGGGCAGCCCCAGCATTTT.

This chain connects TRBV5-1 to TRBJ2-6; 8 nucleotides match TRBD1. The CDR3 is 16 amino acids. Trimming removed 6 bases from V and 0 bases from J; junction bases left unmatched: 5. Germline V gives CDR1 SGHRS, CDR2 YFSETQ. The CDR3 sequence is CASTRDRSSGANVLTF. The CDR3 coding sequence is TGCGCCAGCACTCGGGACAGGTCCTCTGGGGCCAACGTCCTGACTTTC.

This clone was detected once. The chain is built from TRBV28 and TRBJ2-7; 11 bases align to TRBD2. The CDR3 has 14 residues. With V trimmed by 6 bases and J by 7 bases, 8 bases remained unmatched. The germline CDR1 and CDR2 sequences are MDHEN and SYDVKM. The CDR3 reads CASRVSGRALEQYF. In nucleotides, the CDR3 is TGTGCCAGCAGAGTTAGCGGGAGGGCCCTAGAGCAGTACTTC.

This clone was detected only a few times. This chain uses TRBV30 with TRBJ2-1; 7 nucleotides agree with TRBD1. Germline V gene sequence: CDR1 GTSNPN, CDR2 SVGIG (reference sequence). After removal of 4 bases from V and 7 bases from J, the junction contained 4 bases not matched to a gene. The CDR3 spans 12 residues. The CDR3 DNA reads as TGTGCCTGGAACAGGGGCGGTAATGAGCAGTTCTTC. This codes for CAWNRGGNEQFF. Full variable domain (outside the CDR3, taken from reference TRBV30 and TRBJ2-1): SQTIHQWPATLVQPVGSPLSLECTVEGTSNPNLYWYRQAAGRGLQLLFYSVGIGQISSEVPQNLSASRPQDRQFILSSKKLLLSDSGFYLCAWNRGGNEQFFGPGTRLTVL.

This chain links TRBV10-2 with TRBJ1-2; weak D call: TRBD1 (6 bases). Trimming took off 6 bases at V and 5 bases at J, with 10 bases between the two ends. The CDR3 has 12 residues. Germline CDR1 and CDR2: WSHSY and SAAADI. The CDR3 bases are TGCGCCAGCAGCCCCACAGGGTATGGCTACACCTTC. Translation: CASSPTGYGYTF.

In this sample, this clone turned up once. The chain has TRBV5-4 and TRBJ2-7; possible D gene TRBD2, 6 bases. Germline lookup yields CDR1 SGHNT and CDR2 YYREEE (reference sequence). The germline V and J ends were trimmed by 4 bases and 6 bases, with 14 bases remaining between them. The CDR3 is made up of 13 amino acids. CDR3 sequence reads: CASSPRLVREQYF. The CDR3 nucleotides read TGTGCCAGCAGCCCGAGACTAGTCCGCGAGCAGTACTTC.

V and J are TRBV19 and TRBJ2-7; TRBD2 agrees at 11 bases. After removal of 6 bases from V and 3 bases from J, the junction contained 7 bases not matched to a gene. Germline loops: CDR1 LNHDA, CDR2 SQIVND (reference sequence). There are 15 residues in the CDR3. The CDR3 spells CASSATSGGGYEQYF. CDR3 in DNA: TGTGCCAGTAGCGCTACTAGCGGGGGCGGCTACGAGCAGTACTTC.

V gene TRBV4-2 combines with J gene TRBJ1-1; 7 nucleotides match TRBD1. Germline-derived CDR1 and CDR2 are LGHNA and YNFKEQ. After removal of 4 bases from V and 1 base from J, the junction contained 0 bases not matched to a gene. The CDR3 covers 13 residues. The CDR3 reads CASSRTGNTEAFF. In DNA form, the CDR3 reads TGTGCCAGCAGCCGGACAGGGAACACTGAAGCTTTCTTT.

The chain links TRBV5-1 to TRBJ1-1, with D perhaps matching TRBD1 (6 bases). This CDR3 has 15 amino acids. The germline gives CDR1 SGHRS, CDR2 YFSETQ. Trimming stripped 0 bases from V and 0 bases from J, with 9 bases between. CDR3 loop: CASSLARQVNTEAFF. The DNA for the CDR3 is TGCGCCAGCAGCTTGGCGCGACAGGTGAACACTGAAGCTTTCTTT.

Turning to this clone: Relative to the germline gene, one junction end is altered; a read error may explain this. This chain connects TRBV7-9 to TRBJ1-1, with D uncertain. The CDR3 covers 11 residues. Germline V gene data show CDR1 as SEHNR and CDR2 as FQNEAQ (reference sequence). For the CDR3, the DNA is TGTTCCAGCAGCTTGATCCGGGGAGCTTTCTTT. Residues: CSSSLIRGAFF.

The genes are TRBV19 and TRBJ1-1; 7 nucleotides align to TRBD1. Germline V CDR1 and CDR2: LNHDA, SQIVND (reference sequence). J gave up 2 bases and V 9 bases, and 15 bases lay outside the gene matches. CDR3 length: 16 amino acids. The CDR3 protein is CARPQSLGQPNTEAFF. The DNA of the CDR3 is TGTGCCAGACCCCAGAGCCTGGGACAGCCAAACACTGAAGCTTTCTTT. The full variable domain, in which reference TRBV19 and TRBJ1-1 provide the parts outside the CDR3, is DGGITQSPKYLFRKEGQNVTLSCEQNLNHDAMYWYRQDPGQGLRLIYYSQIVNDFQKGDIAEGYSVSREKKESFPLTVTSAQKNPTAFYLCARPQSLGQPNTEAFFGQGTRLTVV.

The V gene is TRBV6-1, the J gene TRBJ2-1; 11 bases are shared with TRBD2. The CDR3 is made up of 13 amino acids. Germline V gene sequence: CDR1 MNHNS, CDR2 SASEGT. V lost 7 bases and J lost 9; bases outside the gene matches: 5. The CDR3 region is CASTTSGKPEQFF. The CDR3 bases are TGTGCCAGCACGACTAGCGGGAAACCTGAGCAGTTCTTC.

This clone was seen a few times. The V gene is TRBV10-3, the J gene TRBJ2-5; the D call may be TRBD1 or TRBD2 (5 bases each). Germline-derived CDR1 and CDR2 are ENHRY and SYGVKD. CDR3 length: 13 residues. V lost 6 bases, J lost 5 bases, and 13 bases lay in between. The CDR3 bases are TGTGCCATCAGCGAGGGGCCGGGGGAGACCCAGTACTTC. As protein: CAISEGPGETQYF.

The chain is built from TRBV11-2 and TRBJ1-3; TRBD1 is a possible D gene (6 bases). Per the germline V gene, CDR1 is SGHAT and CDR2 is FQNNGV. CDR3 size: 16 residues. Trimming took 5 bases from V and 0 from J, leaving 14 bases between them. CDR3 nucleotide sequence: TGTGCCAGCAGCATATCACAGGGCTTCTCTGGAAACACCATATATTTT. The encoded protein is CASSISQGFSGNTIYF.

The rearrangement links TRBV9 to TRBJ2-2; 10 positions agree with TRBD1. J was trimmed by 4 bases and V by 3 bases; bases with no gene match: 9. Germline values: CDR1 SGDLS, CDR2 YYNGEE. This CDR3 has 17 residues. CDR3 in amino acids: CASSALTGGAGTGELFF. DNA of the CDR3: TGTGCCAGCAGCGCCTTGACAGGGGGCGCGGGCACCGGGGAGCTGTTTTTT.

The V and J genes are TRBV11-3 and TRBJ1-6; D not certain. CDR1 and CDR2 (germline): SGHNT, YENEEA. The CDR3 consists of 17 residues. Trimming took 0 bases from V and 8 from J, leaving 17 bases between them. CDR3 nucleotides: TGTGCCAGCAGCTTAGAGGGCTCCCTGGGCTCCGATTCACCCCTCCACTTT. The encoded protein is CASSLEGSLGSDSPLHF.

The V call is TRBV9, the J call TRBJ2-2; D ambiguous. The V gene lost 0 bases and the J gene lost 6 bases, with 9 bases spanning the gap. The CDR3 totals 14 residues. Germline CDR1 and CDR2: SGDLS and YYNGEE. The CDR3 is CASSVGPRAGELFF. The DNA of the CDR3 is TGTGCCAGCAGCGTAGGGCCCCGGGCCGGGGAGCTGTTTTTT.

The chain links TRBV19 to TRBJ2-7; D is possibly TRBD1 (5 bases). Trimming stripped 1 base from V and 9 bases from J, with 10 bases between. CDR1 and CDR2 from the germline V gene are LNHDA and SQIVND (reference sequence). The CDR3 runs 12 residues. The CDR3 nucleotides are TGTGCCAGTAGTATAGTTCAGGGCTCGCAGTACTTC. Translation gives CASSIVQGSQYF.